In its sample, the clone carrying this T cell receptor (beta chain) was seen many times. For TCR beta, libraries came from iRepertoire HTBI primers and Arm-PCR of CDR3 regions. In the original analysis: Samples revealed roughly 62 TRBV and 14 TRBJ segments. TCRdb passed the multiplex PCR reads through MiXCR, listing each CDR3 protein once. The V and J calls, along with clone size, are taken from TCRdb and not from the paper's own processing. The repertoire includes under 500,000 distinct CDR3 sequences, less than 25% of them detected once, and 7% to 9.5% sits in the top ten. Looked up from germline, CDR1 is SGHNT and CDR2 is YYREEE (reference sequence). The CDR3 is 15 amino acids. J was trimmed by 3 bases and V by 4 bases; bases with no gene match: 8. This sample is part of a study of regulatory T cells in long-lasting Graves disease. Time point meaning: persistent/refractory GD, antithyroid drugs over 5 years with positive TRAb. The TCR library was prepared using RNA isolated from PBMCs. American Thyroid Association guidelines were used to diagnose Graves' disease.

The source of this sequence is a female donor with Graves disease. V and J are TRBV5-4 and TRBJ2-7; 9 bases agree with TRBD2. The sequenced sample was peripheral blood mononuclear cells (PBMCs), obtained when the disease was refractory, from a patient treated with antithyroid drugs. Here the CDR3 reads CASSGTGTSNYEQYF. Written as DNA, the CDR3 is TGTGCCAGCAGCGGAACCGGGACTAGCAACTACGAGCAGTACTTC.